These 23 T cell receptor beta chains were sequenced from one sample in a study of CD4 T cells in relation to SARS-CoV-2 and coronaviruses. Which antigens these TCRs recognize remains unknown. CD4+ T cells from unexposed donors were obtained before the COVID-19 pandemic (2011-2018). CD4+ T cells were isolated from the cells after more than nine days of culture. Clones were sequenced by immunoSEQ multiplex PCR, and TCRdb holds only the in-frame ones, with some missing. The data contain about 24,000 clones, around four fifths of them seen just once; the ten biggest clones take up roughly a sixth. The sample was CD4+ T cells from PBMCs, cultured in vitro. The receptors shown here come from a human donor in good health.

This clone has just a few counts. The chain carries TRBV13 and TRBJ1-1; a possible D gene is TRBD1 (6 bases). Germline values: CDR1 PRHDT, CDR2 FYEKMQ (reference sequence). There are 14 residues in the CDR3. V was clipped by 3 bases and J by 3 bases, with 11 bases between them. CDR3 region: CASSLGYRDTEAFF. The CDR3 bases are TGTGCCAGCAGCTTGGGGTACAGGGACACTGAAGCTTTCTTT.

This clone was seen only a few times. The rearrangement uses TRBV4-2 and TRBJ1-6, with 7 positions matching TRBD1. Germline-derived CDR1 and CDR2 are LGHNA and YNFKEQ. This CDR3 contains 17 residues. The trim removed 3 bases at V and 7 bases at J, leaving 12 bases unmatched. CDR3 sequence: CASSHATGEERNSPLHF. CDR3 DNA: TGTGCCAGCAGCCACGCAACAGGGGAAGAAAGGAATTCACCCCTCCACTTT.

The rearrangement joins TRBV3-1 (or the pseudogene TRBV3-2) to TRBJ2-2; the match to TRBD2 covers 10 bases. There are 16 residues in the CDR3. The J segment lost 7 bases and the V segment lost 0 bases, leaving 5 bases of the junction unmatched. Germline CDR1 is LGHDT and CDR2 is YNNKEL (reference sequence). The CDR3 spells CASSQEVLAGGGELFF. The CDR3 DNA follows: TGTGCCAGCAGCCAAGAAGTCTTAGCGGGAGGCGGGGAGCTGTTTTTT.

The chain employs TRBV5-1 and TRBJ2-7; 9 bases agree with TRBD1. With 2 bases clipped from V and 5 bases from J, the junction kept 8 bases outside the gene matches. CDR1 SGHRS and CDR2 YFSETQ come from the germline V gene. The CDR3 length is 15 residues. The CDR3 spells CASSLQNRGLDEQYF. The CDR3 region has the DNA TGCGCCAGCAGCTTACAAAACAGGGGGCTCGACGAGCAGTACTTC.

The CDR3 spells CASSLGGGGGTEAFF. The CDR3 nucleotides are TGTGCCAGCAGCTTGGGTGGGGGGGGCGGCACTGAAGCTTTCTTT. V is TRBV7-9 and J is TRBJ1-1, with D perhaps matching TRBD1 (6 bases). The CDR3 contains 15 residues. The germline CDR1 and CDR2 sequences are SEHNR and FQNEAQ (reference sequence). V lost 3 bases and J lost 4, with 15 bases in between.

This chain joins TRBV29-1 and TRBJ2-6; TRBD1 matches 12 bases. V was clipped by 3 bases and J by 4 bases; unmatched bases: 4. This CDR3 contains 16 residues. Per germline, CDR1 SQVTM and CDR2 ANQGSEA. This chain's CDR3 is CSVDGTGGVGANVLTF. CDR3 bases: TGCAGCGTTGATGGGACAGGGGGCGTCGGGGCCAACGTCCTGACTTTC. The whole variable domain, remainder taken from reference TRBV29-1 and TRBJ2-6, is SAVISQKPSRDICQRGTSLTIQCQVDSQVTMMFWYRQQPGQSLTLIATANQGSEATYESGFVIDKFPISRPNLTFSTLTVSNMSPEDSSIYLCSVDGTGGVGANVLTFGAGSRLTVL.

This rearrangement joins TRBV27 to TRBJ2-7; 9 nucleotides align to TRBD1. The CDR3 spans 15 residues. Germline V gene lookup returns CDR1 MNHEY and CDR2 SMNVEV (reference sequence). V shed 3 bases, J shed 8 bases, and the junction held 11 bases outside the gene matches. The CDR3 region has the DNA TGTGCCAGCAGTTTCTCCGCGGGACAGGGTTTGCAGCAGTACTTC. The encoded protein is CASSFSAGQGLQQYF.

The chain combines TRBV2 with TRBJ1-2; possibly TRBD1 for D (6 bases). Germline V CDR1 and CDR2: SNHLY, FYNNEI. V lost 7 bases to trimming and J lost 0 bases, with 12 bases between them. This CDR3 comprises 14 residues. The chain's CDR3 is CASKGTTTNYGYTF. The DNA for the CDR3 is TGTGCCAGCAAGGGGACAACAACTAACTATGGCTACACCTTC.

This chain joins TRBV6-5 and TRBJ2-1, with TRBD2 matching 8 bases. J gave up 3 bases and V 2 bases, and 6 bases lay outside the gene matches. The CDR3 is 16 amino acids. The germline gives CDR1 MNHEY, CDR2 SVGAGI. In nucleotides, the CDR3 is TGTGCCAGCAGTTACCTGGGACTAGGGAACTACAATGAGCAGTTCTTC. Protein sequence: CASSYLGLGNYNEQFF.

V and J are TRBV4-1 and TRBJ1-1; D remains unclear. Germline CDR1 is MGHRA and CDR2 is YSYEKL. V was pared by 2 bases and J by 3 bases, with 13 bases between. The CDR3 has 15 residues. CDR3 sequence (DNA): TGCGCCAGCAGCCAACCCCTTCCTGGGGACACTGAAGCTTTCTTT. Residues: CASSQPLPGDTEAFF.

The rearrangement uses TRBV19 and TRBJ2-1, with 7 bases aligning to TRBD2. With 1 base clipped from V and 5 bases from J, the junction kept 11 bases outside the gene matches. The CDR3 length is 17 residues. The germline V gene has CDR1 LNHDA and CDR2 SQIVND (reference sequence). CDR3 in amino acids: CASSIGSSGASNNEQFF. The CDR3 region has the DNA TGTGCCAGTAGTATAGGGTCGAGCGGGGCATCCAACAATGAGCAGTTCTTC.

The chain recombines TRBV29-1 with TRBJ1-1; no clear D. With 4 bases removed from V and 0 bases from J, the gap between germline ends came to 9 bases. Germline-derived CDR1 and CDR2 are SQVTM and ANQGSEA. The CDR3 consists of 13 residues. The CDR3 here is CSVGTLLNTEAFF. CDR3 nucleotides: TGCAGCGTTGGGACCCTTTTGAACACTGAAGCTTTCTTT.

In its sample, this clone was seen a few times. This CDR3 fails to terminate in the conserved phenylalanine or tryptophan, so it likely reflects a read error. It is unclear where the CDR3 begins or ends on the DNA, so no DNA is shown, and the CDR3 is as TCRdb lists it. This rearrangement joins TRBV13 to TRBJ1-6; whether TRBD1, the table's D call, matches the DNA was not checked. From germline, CDR1 is PRHDT and CDR2 FYEKMQ (reference sequence). The CDR3 totals 9 residues, both ends included. CDR3: CASSARDSL.

CDR3 residues: CASSLEVGEQYF. CDR3 coding DNA: TGTGCCAGCAGCTTAGAGGTGGGCGAGCAGTACTTC. The chain is built from TRBV7-2 and TRBJ2-7; D ambiguous. Looked up from germline, CDR1 is SGHTA and CDR2 is FQGNSA. The CDR3 totals 12 residues. The V gene lost 1 base and the J gene lost 6 bases, with 7 bases spanning the gap.

The chain has TRBV25-1 and TRBJ1-5, with 8 bases matching TRBD1. The CDR3 runs 16 residues. Germline V gene lookup returns CDR1 MGHDK and CDR2 SYGVNS. V gave up 5 bases and J gave up 3 bases; unmatched junction bases: 9. CDR3 nucleotides: TGTGCCAGCAGTAAGTCAACAGGGGGTCTCAATCAGCCCCAGCATTTT. It encodes CASSKSTGGLNQPQHF.

V gene TRBV7-7 combines with J gene TRBJ2-5, with 7 bases that match TRBD2. The V segment lost 8 bases and the J segment 7 bases; nucleotides outside the gene matches: 10. Germline V CDR1 and CDR2: SSHAT, FNYEAQ (reference sequence). CDR3 length: 13 amino acids. DNA of the CDR3: TGTGCCAGCCAACCGGGGGGTGCCGCGACCCAGTACTTC. Encoded protein: CASQPGGAATQYF.

This clone was seen more than once but under ten times. The CDR3: CASSMGEGGANVLTF. CDR3 bases: TGTGCCAGCAGCATGGGGGAGGGTGGGGCCAACGTCCTGACTTTC. V and J are TRBV7-9 and TRBJ2-6; 7 bases match TRBD2. Trimming removed 5 bases from V and 3 bases from J; junction bases left unmatched: 4. CDR1 and CDR2 from the germline V gene are SEHNR and FQNEAQ (reference sequence). CDR3 length: 15 residues. Together with reference TRBV7-9 and TRBJ2-6, the CDR3 gives the full variable domain: DTGVSQNPRHKITKRGQNVTFRCDPISEHNRLYWYRQTLGQGPEFLTYFQNEAQLEKSRLLSDRFSAERPKGSFSTLEIQRTEQGDSAMYLCASSMGEGGANVLTFGAGSRLTVL.

The chain is built from TRBV5-5 and TRBJ2-1; 9 nucleotides match TRBD1. Trimming took 4 bases from V and 6 from J; bases not matched to a gene: 8. The length of the CDR3 is 15 residues. Germline values: CDR1 SGHKS, CDR2 YYEKEE (reference sequence). The DNA of the CDR3 is TGTGCCAGCAGCGCCGGGACAGGGTCAACCAATGAGCAGTTCTTC. This codes for CASSAGTGSTNEQFF.

Only a few counts were recorded for this clone. V is TRBV28 and J is TRBJ1-6; TRBD1 might be the D (5 bases). V was shortened by 7 bases and J by 7 bases, with 17 bases between the two germline ends. This CDR3 contains 15 residues. The germline V gene encodes CDR1 MDHEN and CDR2 SYDVKM. The CDR3 reads CASTLGQGGNSPLHF. The CDR3 DNA sequence: TGTGCCAGCACCTTGGGGCAGGGCGGAAATTCACCCCTCCACTTT.

The J gene is TRBJ1-3, the V gene TRBV3-1 (or the pseudogene TRBV3-2), with D possibly matching TRBD1 (5 bases). Trimming removed 4 bases at V and 3 bases at J, with 7 bases between. The germline CDR1 and CDR2 sequences are LGHDT and YNNKEL (reference sequence). This CDR3 has 13 amino acids. The CDR3 DNA sequence: TGTGCCAGCAGCCTGGGGGTTGGAAACACCATATATTTT. Its translation is CASSLGVGNTIYF.

CDR3 DNA: TGTGCCAGCAGCTTGCAGGCGGATAGCAATCAGCCCCAGCATTTT. Protein product: CASSLQADSNQPQHF. V gene TRBV7-6 combines with J gene TRBJ1-5; D unresolved. The CDR3 extends over 15 amino acids. Trimming removed 3 bases from V and 0 bases from J, with 9 bases in between. From germline, CDR1 is SGHVS and CDR2 FNYEAQ.

The chain is built from TRBV6-5 and TRBJ2-3; D possibly corresponds to TRBD1 (5 bases). Per germline, CDR1 MNHEY and CDR2 SVGAGI. The CDR3 has 14 residues. Deletions cut 6 bases from V and 2 bases from J, with 12 bases between. The CDR3 coding sequence is TGTGCCAGCAGGTTAGACAGCTACACAGATACGCAGTATTTT. This translates into CASRLDSYTDTQYF.

V and J are TRBV19 and TRBJ1-5; possibly TRBD1 for D (5 bases). V was clipped by 10 bases and J by 4 bases, with 14 bases between them. The CDR3 runs 13 residues. Germline assignment: CDR1 LNHDA and CDR2 SQIVND (reference sequence). CDR3 loop: CAMGDGENQPQHF. The DNA for the CDR3 is TGTGCCATGGGGGACGGAGAGAATCAGCCCCAGCATTTT.